This T cell receptor (beta chain) emerged from a study of Ad26.COV2.S vaccination and SARS-CoV-2 variants. Clones were sequenced by immunoSEQ multiplex PCR, and TCRdb holds only the in-frame ones, with some missing. This sample carries 200,000 to 250,000 clones, approximately 88% of them seen once, and the ten largest clones take about 10%. The treatment was: roughly 20 received Ad26.COV2.S at low or high dose, single or two shots; roughly 5 received placebo; per-sample allocation not given. The study sampled participants on day 63 after the first vaccine or placebo injection. There are a few counts of this clone. Per germline, CDR1 SQVTM and CDR2 ANQGSEA. This CDR3 has 13 residues. Trimming pared 6 bases from V and 0 bases from J, leaving 6 bases between.

The TCR originated in a person aged 18-60 years who received the Ad26.COV2.S COVID-19 vaccine or a placebo. This rearrangement joins TRBV29-1 to TRBJ1-6; no reliable D call. This specimen consisted of peripheral blood, obtained in a trial of Ad26.COV2.S vaccine versus placebo. CDR3 loop: CSVGSSYNSPLHF. In DNA form, the CDR3 reads TGCAGCGTCGGTAGCTCCTATAATTCACCCCTCCACTTT.